This record concerns one T cell receptor (beta chain) sequence. This sample was taken from a study of blood T cell repertoires in COVID-19. Participants were aged 18 to 89 years, lived in around 25 US areas, and enrolled virtually. Researchers sorted participants into cohorts using their self-reported clinical history. Authors' data handling: For nucleated cells, counts were estimated from reference gene primer amplification. Assay used: immunoSEQ multiplex PCR; TCRdb lists only in-frame clones, some missing. D and trimming come from the DNA, and the V and J calls and clone size come from that table. The repertoire holds 200,000 to 300,000 clones, with around 92% as singletons. Germline loops: CDR1 MNHEY, CDR2 SMNVEV (reference sequence). The length of the CDR3 is 19 residues. V lost 8 bases and J lost 1; bases outside the gene matches: 19.

Material for sequencing was PBMCs or T cells enriched from blood (not recorded which). This TCR derives from a woman in her 30s with acute COVID-19. This chain connects TRBV27 to TRBJ1-4; TRBD1 agrees at 7 bases. The DNA of the CDR3 is TGTGCCAGCTATTCCCGGACAGGCAACTCACCCCAAACTAATGAAAAACTGTTTTTT. This gives the protein CASYSRTGNSPQTNEKLFF.